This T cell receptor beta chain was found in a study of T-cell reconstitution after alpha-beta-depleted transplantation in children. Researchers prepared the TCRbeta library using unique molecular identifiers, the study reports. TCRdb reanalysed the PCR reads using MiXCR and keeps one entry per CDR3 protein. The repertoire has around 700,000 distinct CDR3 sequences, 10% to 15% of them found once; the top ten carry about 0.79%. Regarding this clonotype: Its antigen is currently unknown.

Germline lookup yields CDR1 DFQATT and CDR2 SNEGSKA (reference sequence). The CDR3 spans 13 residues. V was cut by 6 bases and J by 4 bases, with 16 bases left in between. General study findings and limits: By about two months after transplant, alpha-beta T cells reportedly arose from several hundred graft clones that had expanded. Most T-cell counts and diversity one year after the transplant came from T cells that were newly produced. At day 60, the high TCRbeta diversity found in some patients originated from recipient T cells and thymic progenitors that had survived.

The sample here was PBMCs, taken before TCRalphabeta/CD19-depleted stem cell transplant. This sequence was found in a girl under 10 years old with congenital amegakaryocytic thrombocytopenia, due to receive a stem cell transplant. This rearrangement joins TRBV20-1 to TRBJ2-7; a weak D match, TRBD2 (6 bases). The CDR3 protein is CSAATRTPYEQYF. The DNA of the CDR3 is TGCAGTGCCGCGACTAGAACCCCATACGAGCAGTACTTC.